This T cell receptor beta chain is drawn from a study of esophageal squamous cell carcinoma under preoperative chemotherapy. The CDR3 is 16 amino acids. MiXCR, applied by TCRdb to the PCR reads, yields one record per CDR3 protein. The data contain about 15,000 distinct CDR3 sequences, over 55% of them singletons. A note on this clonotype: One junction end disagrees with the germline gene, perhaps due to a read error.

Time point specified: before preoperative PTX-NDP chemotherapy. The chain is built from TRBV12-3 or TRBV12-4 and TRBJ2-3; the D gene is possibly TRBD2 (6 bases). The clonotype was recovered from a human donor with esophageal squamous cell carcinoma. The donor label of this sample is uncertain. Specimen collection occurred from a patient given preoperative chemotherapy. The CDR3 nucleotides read TGTGCCAGCAGTCTTTACTGGCGGGGAGCCAAAAATACTCAGTATTTC. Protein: CASSLYWRGAKNTQYF.